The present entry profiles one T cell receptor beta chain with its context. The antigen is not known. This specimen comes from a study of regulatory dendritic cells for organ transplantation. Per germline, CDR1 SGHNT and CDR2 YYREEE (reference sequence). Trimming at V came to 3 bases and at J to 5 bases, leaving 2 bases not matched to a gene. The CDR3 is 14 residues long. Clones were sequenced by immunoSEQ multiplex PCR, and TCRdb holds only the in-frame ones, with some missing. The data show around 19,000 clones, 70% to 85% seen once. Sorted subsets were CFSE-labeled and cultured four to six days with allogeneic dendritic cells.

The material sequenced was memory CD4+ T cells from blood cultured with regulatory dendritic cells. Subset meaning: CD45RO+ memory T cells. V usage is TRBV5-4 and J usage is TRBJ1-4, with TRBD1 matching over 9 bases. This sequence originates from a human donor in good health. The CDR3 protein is CASSSTGGNEKLFF. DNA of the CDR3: TGTGCCAGCAGCTCGACAGGGGGAAATGAAAAACTGTTTTTT.